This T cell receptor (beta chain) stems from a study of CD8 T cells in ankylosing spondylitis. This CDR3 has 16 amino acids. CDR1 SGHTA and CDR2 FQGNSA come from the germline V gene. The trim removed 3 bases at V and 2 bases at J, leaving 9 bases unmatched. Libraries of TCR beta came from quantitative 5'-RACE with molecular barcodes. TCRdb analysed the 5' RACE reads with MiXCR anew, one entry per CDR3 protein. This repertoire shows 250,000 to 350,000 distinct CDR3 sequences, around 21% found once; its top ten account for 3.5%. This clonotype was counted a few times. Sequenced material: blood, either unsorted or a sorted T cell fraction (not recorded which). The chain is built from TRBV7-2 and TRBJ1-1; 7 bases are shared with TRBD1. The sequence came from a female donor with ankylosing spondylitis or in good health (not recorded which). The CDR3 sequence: CASSLGRTGINTEAFF. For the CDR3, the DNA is TGTGCCAGCAGCTTGGGGAGGACAGGAATAAACACTGAAGCTTTCTTT.